The clone carrying this T cell receptor (beta chain) came up a few times. The antigen remains undetermined. The PCR contained 60 Vbeta and 13 Jbeta primers. Sequencing was performed with immunoSEQ multiplex PCR; in TCRdb, only in-frame clones are kept and a portion is missing. The sample records about 140,000 clones, about 80% being singletons. These data belong to a study of cytomegalovirus exposure and HLA in healthy donors. Overall study: Just over 80% of roughly 400 genotyped donors fell in the Caucasian-associated ancestry cluster.

Each of the donors was a healthy bone marrow donor. Germline V gene sequence: CDR1 LNHDA, CDR2 SQIVND (reference sequence). This CDR3 contains 17 residues. V shed 3 bases and J 1 base; nucleotides not matched to a gene: 9. Points from the study as a whole: The study reported that TCR beta sequences accurately predicted HLA-A and HLA-B alleles in most subjects.

The clonotype comes from a male donor in good health and CMV-seropositive. The chain joins TRBV19 to TRBJ1-2, with 9 bases matching TRBD1. The sample comprised PBMCs. For the CDR3, the DNA is TGTGCCAGTAGTATGGGGCCCGGGACAGGGAATAACTATGGCTACACCTTC. It encodes CASSMGPGTGNNYGYTF.